The entry below gives a single TCR beta chain sequence along with its context. The antigen is undetermined. The CDR3 covers 14 residues. V shed 5 bases and J 6 bases; nucleotides not matched to a gene: 6. Germline CDR1 is MNHEY and CDR2 is SMNVEV (reference sequence). Every TCR beta cDNA library bore unique molecular identifiers. One entry per CDR3 protein, called by TCRdb with MiXCR from the PCR reads. The sample lists 160,000 or so distinct CDR3 sequences; around 36% were seen once. The data were taken from a study of post-analysis software for immune sequencing data. Study results and limitations: In patients, TRBV5-6, TRBV5-1 and TRBV20-1 belonged to four or five TRBV segments found more frequently than in controls. Diversity measured as normalized Chao1 was significantly lower in multiple sclerosis patients than in controls. Clustering by F measure revealed strong co-clustering among samples prepared together in one batch.

The chain couples TRBV27 to TRBJ2-1; 8 positions agree with TRBD2. The source material was blood, sampled after autologous hematopoietic stem cell transplantation. This sequence originates from a girl aged 5 to 17 with multiple sclerosis. The CDR3 region is CASSRSGRGNEQFF. The CDR3 DNA sequence: TGTGCCAGCAGTCGGAGCGGGAGAGGCAATGAGCAGTTCTTC.